This TCR beta chain came from a study of T cell repertoires in cytomegalovirus infection. On the study more broadly: Well-studied HLA-B-restricted CMV epitopes were used in the study alongside recently identified HLA-C-restricted ones. The public TCR beta signatures pointed to both CMV infection and matching HLA type. Overall study results and limits: CMV-specific TCR beta clonotypes restricted by HLA-C dominated the ex vivo response. Totalled public TCR beta family frequency picked out people who carried CMV plus the relevant HLA.

TCRdb independently ran MiXCR on the reads; one entry per CDR3 protein. In the table there are 750,000 to 950,000 distinct CDR3 sequences, almost 30% of which are singletons. The CDR3 sequence is 15 residues long. V dropped 4 bases and J dropped 10 bases, with 20 bases sitting between them. Germline V CDR1 and CDR2: SGHRS, YFSETQ. Note on this clonotype: The antigen is not known.

This chain connects TRBV5-1 to TRBJ2-2, with a possible D match to TRBD1 (5 bases). The source is a human donor in good health (CMV status not recorded). Some clones in this sample may be carry-over from other donors' samples. The sequences come from cultured CD8+ T cells from PBMCs, collected from culture after CMV antigen stimulation. CDR3 sequence reads: CASSPVGAVPLELFF. CDR3 in DNA: TGCGCCAGCAGCCCGGTTGGGGCGGTTCCACTGGAGCTGTTTTTT.